One sample yielded the 32 T cell receptor beta chains listed below, sequenced in a study of T-cell memory formation after mild COVID-19. In TCRdb, the 5' RACE reads were re-called with MiXCR into one record per CDR3 protein. The sample records about 410,000 distinct CDR3 sequences, 15% to 20% being singletons. Specimen: PBMCs or a T cell subset sorted from them (not recorded which). These receptors all come from a man between 18 and 35 years old who had mild COVID-19 (a few samples of this study predate the infection). Cell type and time point are not known.

The chain combines TRBV5-4 with TRBJ2-3; 12 bases map to TRBD2. Germline V CDR1 and CDR2: SGHNT, YYREEE (reference sequence). The CDR3 contains 16 residues. With 4 bases clipped from V and 4 bases from J, the junction kept 7 bases outside the gene matches. CDR3 amino acids: CASSLVTSGGSDTQYF. CDR3 nucleotide sequence: TGTGCCAGCAGCCTCGTGACTAGCGGGGGCTCAGATACGCAGTATTTT.

This clonotype occurred a few times. The chain combines TRBV7-2 with TRBJ1-3; no firm D call. Germline V CDR1 and CDR2: SGHTA, FQGNSA. This CDR3 has 13 residues. Trimming left V 5 bases short and J 0 bases short, with 5 bases between. CDR3: CASSPLSGNTIYF. In DNA form, the CDR3 reads TGTGCCAGCAGCCCACTCTCTGGAAACACCATATATTTT. Variable domain in full (rest from reference TRBV7-2 and TRBJ1-3): GAGVSQSPSNKVTEKGKDVELRCDPISGHTALYWYRQSLGQGLEFLIYFQGNSAPDKSGLPSDRFSAERTGGSVSTLTIQRTQQEDSAVYLCASSPLSGNTIYFGEGSWLTVV.

This clonotype was seen many times. The J gene is TRBJ2-7, the V gene TRBV7-6; D not certain. The V and J ends lost 2 bases and 6 bases respectively, with 8 bases between them. Germline V lookup: CDR1 SGHVS, CDR2 FNYEAQ. This CDR3 spans 12 amino acids. CDR3 protein: CASSLRHTEQYF. In DNA form, the CDR3 reads TGTGCCAGCAGCTTACGGCATACCGAGCAGTACTTC.

This clonotype was counted only a few times. CDR3 sequence (DNA): TGTGCTAGTGGTTCGGGACAGTTAGCCTACGAGCAGTACTTC. Translation gives CASGSGQLAYEQYF. This chain connects TRBV12-5 to TRBJ2-7; the match to TRBD1 covers 7 bases. Looked up from germline, CDR1 is LGHNT and CDR2 is FRNRAP. The CDR3 spans 14 residues. The V and J ends lost 4 bases and 2 bases, in that order; junction bases with no gene match: 5.

This clonotype was seen ten or more times. The chain couples TRBV28 to TRBJ2-7; D is perhaps TRBD2 (6 bases). The CDR3 is 14 amino acids. The V gene's germline CDR1 is MDHEN and CDR2 SYDVKM. V gave up 6 bases and J gave up 6 bases, with 18 bases separating them. The CDR3 sequence is CASSPPGVGVEQYV. The DNA for the CDR3 is TGTGCCAGCAGCCCCCCGGGGGTTGGTGTCGAGCAGTACGTC.

This clonotype has just a few counts. The gene calls are TRBV20-1 and TRBJ1-6, with 10 bases matching TRBD1. V dropped 0 bases and J dropped 9; count of bases not matched to a gene: 2. This CDR3 spans 14 amino acids. Germline loops: CDR1 DFQATT, CDR2 SNEGSKA (reference sequence). The CDR3 coding sequence is TGCAGTGCTAGAGAGCGGACAGGGGGTTCACCCCTCCACTTT. Translation: CSARERTGGSPLHF.

This CDR3 reads CASSVEWQSTEAFF. As DNA, the CDR3 is TGTGCCAGCAGCGTAGAATGGCAGAGCACTGAAGCTTTCTTT. The rearrangement joins TRBV9 to TRBJ1-1; D uncertain. Germline values: CDR1 SGDLS, CDR2 YYNGEE. The CDR3 runs 14 residues. V lost 0 bases to trimming and J lost 4 bases, with 10 bases between them.

This clonotype turned up a few times. The J gene is TRBJ2-2, the V gene TRBV27; D not resolved. Trimming cost V 5 bases and J 4 bases, with 8 bases left between them. The germline gives CDR1 MNHEY, CDR2 SMNVEV (reference sequence). This CDR3 spans 13 amino acids. Written as DNA, the CDR3 is TGTGCCAGCAGTCCATACGTCACCGGGGAGCTGTTTTTT. It specifies CASSPYVTGELFF.

This clonotype was counted ten times or more. This chain uses TRBV4-2 with TRBJ1-1; D uncertain. With 0 bases removed from V and 0 bases from J, the gap between germline ends came to 5 bases. The length of the CDR3 is 14 residues. The germline V gene has CDR1 LGHNA and CDR2 YNFKEQ. The CDR3: CASSQETVNTEAFF. CDR3 nucleotides: TGTGCCAGCAGCCAAGAGACGGTGAACACTGAAGCTTTCTTT.

The chain carries TRBV19 and TRBJ1-5; 9 bases line up with TRBD1. After removal of 4 bases from V and 7 bases from J, the junction contained 5 bases not matched to a gene. CDR1 is LNHDA and CDR2 is SQIVND in the germline V gene (reference sequence). The CDR3 runs to 14 residues. DNA for the CDR3: TGTGCCAGTAGTACAACAGGGGGCAGACAGCCCCAGCATTTT. This encodes CASSTTGGRQPQHF.

The chain recombines TRBV7-2 with TRBJ2-3; D unclear. Between the trimmed V and J ends, which lost 6 bases and 2 bases, there was a span of 6 bases. This CDR3 is 12 amino acids long. Per germline, CDR1 SGHTA and CDR2 FQGNSA. The CDR3 spells CASRHNTDTQYF. DNA for the CDR3: TGTGCCAGCAGACACAACACAGATACGCAGTATTTT.

V is TRBV19 and J is TRBJ1-2, with D possibly TRBD1 on 5 matching bases. This CDR3 spans 13 amino acids. Germline V gene lookup returns CDR1 LNHDA and CDR2 SQIVND (reference sequence). The germline V and J ends were trimmed by 5 bases and 5 bases, with 12 bases remaining between them. Here the CDR3 DNA reads TGTGCCAGTAGTTTCCCGGGACTATATGGCTACACCTTC. It yields the protein CASSFPGLYGYTF.

The chain carries TRBV25-1 and TRBJ1-2; weak D call: TRBD1 (5 bases). The CDR3 runs 16 residues. Trimming removed 1 base at V and 3 bases at J, with 15 bases between. Germline V gene data show CDR1 as MGHDK and CDR2 as SYGVNS. The CDR3 DNA reads as TGTGCCAGCAGTGAATTTGGAGGCGACAGCTACTATGGCTACACCTTC. Its translation is CASSEFGGDSYYGYTF.

V is TRBV9 and J is TRBJ2-3, with D possibly being TRBD1 or TRBD2 (5 bases each). The germline CDR1 and CDR2 sequences are SGDLS and YYNGEE. The CDR3 sequence is 14 residues long. V lost 1 base to trimming and J lost 1 base, with 7 bases between them. CDR3 loop: CASSVLGGTDTQYF. CDR3 DNA sequence: TGTGCCAGCAGCGTATTGGGGGGCACAGATACGCAGTATTTT.

The J gene is TRBJ2-3, the V gene TRBV4-3, with 7 bases matching TRBD2. The J segment lost 6 bases and the V segment lost 2 bases, leaving 5 bases of the junction unmatched. CDR3 length: 14 residues. Germline CDR1 and CDR2: LGHNA and YSLEER. CDR3 loop: CASSQWEGSDTQYF. Written as DNA, the CDR3 is TGCGCCAGCAGCCAATGGGAGGGGTCGGATACGCAGTATTTT.

This clonotype was picked up many times. The chain uses TRBV29-1 and TRBJ2-1, with a weak D call TRBD2 (5 bases). This CDR3 has 13 residues. Germline-derived CDR1 and CDR2 are SQVTM and ANQGSEA. V was cut by 6 bases and J by 6 bases, with 15 bases left in between. This CDR3 reads CSVEYGKPNEQFF. The CDR3 DNA is TGCAGCGTCGAATACGGGAAGCCCAATGAGCAGTTCTTC.

The V and J genes are TRBV3-1 and TRBJ1-3; TRBD1 might be the D (5 bases). Germline values: CDR1 LGHDT, CDR2 YNNKEL (reference sequence). V lost 4 bases and J 0 bases, leaving 13 bases between the germline ends. The CDR3 runs 16 residues. The CDR3 nucleotides read TGTGCCAGCAGCCCCCGGGGCACCCGCTCTGGAAACACCATATATTTT. Residues: CASSPRGTRSGNTIYF.

This clonotype turned up a few times. The genes are TRBV5-1 and TRBJ2-1; perhaps TRBD2 as D (7 bases). V lost 5 bases, J lost 8 bases, and 17 bases lay in between. The CDR3 is 14 residues long. From germline, CDR1 is SGHRS and CDR2 YFSETQ. The DNA of the CDR3 is TGCGCCAGCAGATTCGGGGAGGGGGTGGATGAGCAGTTCTTC. It translates to CASRFGEGVDEQFF.

The rearrangement uses TRBV4-1 and TRBJ2-3; D is undetermined. Germline assignment: CDR1 MGHRA and CDR2 YSYEKL. This CDR3 comprises 12 residues. V shed 2 bases and J shed 8 bases, with 8 bases lying between them. CDR3 protein: CASSQFMGTQYF. The DNA of the CDR3 is TGCGCCAGCAGCCAATTCATGGGTACGCAGTATTTT.

The CDR3 nucleotides are TGTGCCAGCAGCACCTCCGGGACAGGGGGCAATGAGCAGTTCTTC. Encoded protein: CASSTSGTGGNEQFF. The V gene is TRBV7-9, the J gene TRBJ2-1; 11 bases fit TRBD1. In germline, CDR1 is SEHNR, CDR2 FQNEAQ (reference sequence). V trimming: 5 bases; J trimming: 6 bases; junction bases outside the gene matches: 6. This CDR3 is built from 15 residues. Complete variable domain (other parts from reference TRBV7-9 and TRBJ2-1): DTGVSQNPRHKITKRGQNVTFRCDPISEHNRLYWYRQTLGQGPEFLTYFQNEAQLEKSRLLSDRFSAERPKGSFSTLEIQRTEQGDSAMYLCASSTSGTGGNEQFFGPGTRLTVL.

The chain combines TRBV7-2 with TRBJ2-4, with 9 bases that match TRBD2. The CDR3 runs to 17 residues. V gave up 5 bases and J gave up 11 bases; unmatched junction bases: 19. Germline V gene sequence: CDR1 SGHTA, CDR2 FQGNSA. CDR3 bases: TGTGCCAGCAGCCCAATGCTCCATAGCGGGGGTGGTAACGTTCAGTACTTC. Amino acid sequence: CASSPMLHSGGGNVQYF.

This clonotype was recorded a few times. This chain uses TRBV5-1 with TRBJ2-1, with 7 bases lining up with TRBD2. Germline V gives CDR1 SGHRS, CDR2 YFSETQ. Trimming took 7 bases from V and 2 from J; bases not matched to a gene: 9. This CDR3 is 15 amino acids long. The DNA of the CDR3 is TGCGCCAGCCAAATGGGCAGCGGGACCTACAATGAGCAGTTCTTC. It translates to CASQMGSGTYNEQFF.

The chain employs TRBV10-3 and TRBJ2-1; 8 nucleotides agree with TRBD2. Germline trimming cut 6 bases from V and 7 bases from J; bases unmatched to any gene: 11. Germline CDR1 reads ENHRY; CDR2 reads SYGVKD. This CDR3 contains 15 residues. CDR3 region: CAIRTGGAGENEQFF. CDR3 DNA: TGTGCCATCAGGACCGGGGGGGCCGGGGAGAATGAGCAGTTCTTC.

The chain employs TRBV6-5 and TRBJ2-1; 7 bases line up with TRBD1. V shed 5 bases and J 7 bases; nucleotides not matched to a gene: 5. The CDR3 spans 13 residues. Germline loops: CDR1 MNHEY, CDR2 SVGAGI. The CDR3 sequence: CASSRQGGNEQFF. The CDR3 coding sequence is TGTGCCAGCAGTCGACAGGGTGGTAATGAGCAGTTCTTC.

This clonotype was observed a handful of times. The chain links TRBV25-1 to TRBJ2-7; weak D call: TRBD1 (5 bases). CDR3 length: 13 amino acids. V shed 2 bases and J shed 7 bases, with 12 bases lying between them. The germline V gene has CDR1 MGHDK and CDR2 SYGVNS. The CDR3 bases are TGTGCCAGCAGTGAAGTCCAGGGCACGGAGCAGTACTTC. Its translation is CASSEVQGTEQYF.

In its sample, this clonotype was seen a few times. The chain couples TRBV6-2 or TRBV6-3 to TRBJ2-3; possibly TRBD1 for D (5 bases). The germline gives CDR1 MNHEY, CDR2 SVGEGT. The ends were cut back, 7 bases at V and 1 base at J, with 12 bases in the middle. The CDR3 spans 14 residues. CDR3 sequence (DNA): TGTGCCAGCAACAACAGGCGAGGCACAGATACGCAGTATTTT. This sequence encodes CASNNRRGTDTQYF.

This clonotype was observed at least ten times. The rearrangement links TRBV29-1 to TRBJ1-1; D is unresolved. Germline loops: CDR1 SQVTM, CDR2 ANQGSEA. The CDR3 runs to 12 residues. With 6 bases removed from V and 0 bases from J, the gap between germline ends came to 8 bases. CDR3 bases: TGCAGCGTCTCTCGGATGAACACTGAAGCTTTCTTT. Translation gives CSVSRMNTEAFF.

This clonotype was observed a few times. This chain uses TRBV28 with TRBJ1-5; weak D call: TRBD1 (6 bases). V was pared by 5 bases and J by 5 bases, with 13 bases between. Germline CDR1 MDHEN, CDR2 SYDVKM. The CDR3 is 14 residues long. CDR3 region: CASSMNQGYQPQHF. CDR3 nucleotide sequence: TGTGCCAGCAGTATGAATCAGGGGTATCAGCCCCAGCATTTT. Full variable domain (missing parts from reference TRBV28 and TRBJ1-5): DVKVTQSSRYLVKRTGEKVFLECVQDMDHENMFWYRQDPGLGLRLIYFSYDVKMKEKGDIPEGYSVSREKKERFSLILESASTNQTSMYLCASSMNQGYQPQHFGDGTRLSIL.

This clonotype was counted a single time. V gene TRBV5-1 combines with J gene TRBJ2-7, with D uncertain. V lost 4 bases and J lost 5, with 22 bases in between. The CDR3 is made up of 16 amino acids. Germline loops: CDR1 SGHRS, CDR2 YFSETQ. In DNA, the CDR3 is TGCGCCAGCAGCATGGACCCATCCCACAAGGGTAACGAGCAGTACGTC. Translated, it gives CASSMDPSHKGNEQYV.

The chain recombines TRBV6-6 with TRBJ1-5; a weak D match, TRBD1 (5 bases). The germline V gene has CDR1 MNHNY and CDR2 SVGAGI (reference sequence). The CDR3 is 17 residues long. Trimming removed 2 bases at V and 0 bases at J, with 14 bases between. The chain's CDR3 is CASSYPRDGHSNQPQHF. Written as DNA, the CDR3 is TGTGCCAGCAGTTACCCCCGGGACGGCCATAGCAATCAGCCCCAGCATTTT.

V gene TRBV20-1 combines with J gene TRBJ2-1; 9 bases line up with TRBD2. Germline lookup yields CDR1 DFQATT and CDR2 SNEGSKA (reference sequence). This CDR3 is built from 13 residues. As DNA, the CDR3 is TGCAGCGCCCGGGCGGGGGGGCGAAATGAGCAGTTCTTC. Protein product: CSARAGGRNEQFF.

This clonotype has a handful of counts. This chain uses TRBV7-2 with TRBJ2-1; 10 nucleotides match TRBD1. This CDR3 is 15 amino acids long. The J segment lost 3 bases and the V segment lost 4 bases, leaving 3 bases of the junction unmatched. Germline CDR1 is SGHTA and CDR2 is FQGNSA. The chain's CDR3 is CASSSTGGLYNEQFF. In DNA, the CDR3 is TGTGCCAGCAGCTCGACAGGGGGCCTCTACAATGAGCAGTTCTTC.